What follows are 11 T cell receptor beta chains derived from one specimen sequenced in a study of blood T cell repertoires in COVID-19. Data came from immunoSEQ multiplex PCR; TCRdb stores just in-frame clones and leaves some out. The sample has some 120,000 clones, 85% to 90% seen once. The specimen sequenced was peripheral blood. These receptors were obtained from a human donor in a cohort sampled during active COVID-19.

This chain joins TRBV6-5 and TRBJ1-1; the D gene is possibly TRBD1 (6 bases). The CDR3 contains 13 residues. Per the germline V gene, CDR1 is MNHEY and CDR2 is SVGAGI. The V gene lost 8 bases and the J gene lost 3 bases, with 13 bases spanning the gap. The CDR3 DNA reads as TGTGCCAGCGGGGGGGACACATACACTGAAGCTTTCTTT. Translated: CASGGDTYTEAFF.

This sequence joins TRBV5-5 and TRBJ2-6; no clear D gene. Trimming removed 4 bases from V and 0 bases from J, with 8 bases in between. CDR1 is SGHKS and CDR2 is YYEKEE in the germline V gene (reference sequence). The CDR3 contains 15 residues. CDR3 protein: CASSQTGSGANVLTF. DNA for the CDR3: TGTGCCAGCAGCCAAACGGGCTCTGGGGCCAACGTCCTGACTTTC.

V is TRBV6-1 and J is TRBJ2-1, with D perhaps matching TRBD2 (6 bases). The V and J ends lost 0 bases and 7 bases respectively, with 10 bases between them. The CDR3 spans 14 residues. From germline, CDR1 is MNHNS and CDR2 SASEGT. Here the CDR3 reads CASSEAGAGNEQFF. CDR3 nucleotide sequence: TGTGCCAGCAGTGAAGCAGGGGCGGGGAATGAGCAGTTCTTC.

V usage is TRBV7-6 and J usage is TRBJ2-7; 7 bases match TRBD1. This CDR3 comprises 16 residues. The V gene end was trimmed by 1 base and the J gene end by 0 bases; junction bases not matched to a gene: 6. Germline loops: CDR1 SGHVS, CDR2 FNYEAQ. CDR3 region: CASSLGTGSSSYEQYF. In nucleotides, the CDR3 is TGTGCCAGCAGCTTAGGGACAGGCTCGAGCTCCTACGAGCAGTACTTC.

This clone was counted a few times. CDR3 nucleotides: TGTGCCAGCAGCTTTCCCGGGACAGGGAACAATGAGCAGTTCTTC. Amino acids: CASSFPGTGNNEQFF. The chain carries TRBV28 and TRBJ2-1, with 9 bases identical to TRBD1. Trimming at V came to 6 bases and at J to 5 bases, leaving 8 bases not matched to a gene. The CDR3 contains 15 residues. The germline gives CDR1 MDHEN, CDR2 SYDVKM.

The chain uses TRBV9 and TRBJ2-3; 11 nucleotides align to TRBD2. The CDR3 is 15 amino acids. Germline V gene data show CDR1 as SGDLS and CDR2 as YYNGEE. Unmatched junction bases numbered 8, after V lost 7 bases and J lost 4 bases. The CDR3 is CASGAGTSGADTQYF. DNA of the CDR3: TGTGCCAGCGGGGCCGGGACTAGCGGAGCAGATACGCAGTATTTT.

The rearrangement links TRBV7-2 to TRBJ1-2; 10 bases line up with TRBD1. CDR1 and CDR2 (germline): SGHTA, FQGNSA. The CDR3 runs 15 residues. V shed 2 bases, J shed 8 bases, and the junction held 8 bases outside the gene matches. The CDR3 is CASSLRRQGADGYTF. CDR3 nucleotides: TGTGCCAGCAGCTTAAGGAGACAGGGGGCGGACGGCTACACCTTC.

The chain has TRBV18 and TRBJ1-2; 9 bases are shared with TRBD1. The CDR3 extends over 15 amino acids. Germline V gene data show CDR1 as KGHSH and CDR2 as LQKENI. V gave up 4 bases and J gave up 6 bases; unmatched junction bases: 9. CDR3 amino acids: CASSLKGTGIDGYTF. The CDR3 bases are TGTGCCAGCTCACTTAAAGGGACAGGGATCGATGGCTACACCTTC.

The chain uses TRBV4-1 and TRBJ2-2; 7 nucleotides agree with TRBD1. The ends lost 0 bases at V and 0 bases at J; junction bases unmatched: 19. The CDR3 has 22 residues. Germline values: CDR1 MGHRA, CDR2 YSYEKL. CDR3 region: CASSQEFYVLGQLASNTGELFF. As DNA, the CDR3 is TGCGCCAGCAGCCAAGAGTTTTATGTCCTGGGACAGCTCGCCTCGAACACCGGGGAGCTGTTTTTT.

The CDR3 coding sequence is TGTGCCAGCAGTTACTCGTATCAGCGCAATGAGCAGTTCTTC. This encodes CASSYSYQRNEQFF. The rearrangement joins TRBV6-5 to TRBJ2-1; D gene ambiguous. The V end lost 0 bases, the J end lost 6 bases, and 9 bases lay between the germline ends. CDR1 is MNHEY and CDR2 is SVGAGI in the germline V gene. CDR3 length: 14 residues.

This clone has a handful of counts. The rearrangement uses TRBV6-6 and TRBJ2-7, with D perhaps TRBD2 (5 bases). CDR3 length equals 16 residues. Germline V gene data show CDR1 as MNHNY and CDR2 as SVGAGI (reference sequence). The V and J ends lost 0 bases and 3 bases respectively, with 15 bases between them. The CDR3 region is CASSYSTSKISYEQYF. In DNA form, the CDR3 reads TGTGCCAGCAGTTACTCCACTAGTAAGATAAGCTACGAGCAGTACTTC.